This section outlines one T cell receptor beta chain sequence together with its context. The antigen is unknown. These data are taken from a study of shared clonotypes between healthy human individuals. Caucasian adults living in Nashville, Tennessee, provided all samples. Assay: immunoSEQ multiplex PCR; the TCRdb copy retains only in-frame clones and omits some. The table lists about 680,000 clones, around 72% of them singletons. This CDR3 has 12 residues. Germline V CDR1 and CDR2: MNHNS, SASEGT. V shed 1 base and J shed 4 bases, with 5 bases lying between them. Study-wide points: Clonotype sharing among donors was expected to depend on sequencing depth.

The clonotype comes from a woman in her 30s in good health. What was sequenced was memory CD4+ T cells sorted from blood. Subset here: CD45RA-negative fraction. V is TRBV6-1 and J is TRBJ2-7; no definite D call. The CDR3 spells CASSEERYEQYF. CDR3 coding DNA: TGTGCCAGCAGTGAAGAACGGTACGAGCAGTACTTC.